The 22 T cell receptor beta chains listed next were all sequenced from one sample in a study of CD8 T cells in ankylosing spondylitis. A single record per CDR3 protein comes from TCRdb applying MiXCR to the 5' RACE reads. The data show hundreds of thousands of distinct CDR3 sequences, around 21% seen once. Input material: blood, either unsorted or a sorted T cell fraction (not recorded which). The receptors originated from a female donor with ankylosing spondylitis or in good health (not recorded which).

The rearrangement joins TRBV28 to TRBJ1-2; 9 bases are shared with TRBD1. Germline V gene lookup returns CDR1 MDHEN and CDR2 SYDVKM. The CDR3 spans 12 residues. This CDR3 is CASGQGVYGYTF. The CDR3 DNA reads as TGTGCTTCGGGACAGGGTGTCTATGGCTACACCTTC.

For the CDR3, the DNA is TGTGCCAGCAAGGGGGGCGGCCAGCCCCAGCATTTT. Translation: CASKGGGQPQHF. The chain combines TRBV6-5 with TRBJ1-5; a possible D gene is TRBD1 (6 bases). V was shortened by 7 bases and J by 7 bases, with 11 bases between the two germline ends. The germline V gene encodes CDR1 MNHEY and CDR2 SVGAGI. The length of the CDR3 is 12 residues.

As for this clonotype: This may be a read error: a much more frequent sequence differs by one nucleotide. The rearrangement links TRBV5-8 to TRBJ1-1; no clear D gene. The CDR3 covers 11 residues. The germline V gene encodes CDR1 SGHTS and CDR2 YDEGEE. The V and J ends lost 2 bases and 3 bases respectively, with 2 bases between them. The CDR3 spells CASSFYTEAFF. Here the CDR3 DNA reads TGTGCCAGCAGCTTCTACACTGAAGCTTTCTTT.

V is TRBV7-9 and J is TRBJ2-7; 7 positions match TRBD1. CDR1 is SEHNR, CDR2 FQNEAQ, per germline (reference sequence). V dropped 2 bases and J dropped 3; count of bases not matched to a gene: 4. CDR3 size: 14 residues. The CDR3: CASSLMGDSYEQYF. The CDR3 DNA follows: TGTGCCAGCAGCTTAATGGGGGACAGCTACGAGCAGTACTTC.

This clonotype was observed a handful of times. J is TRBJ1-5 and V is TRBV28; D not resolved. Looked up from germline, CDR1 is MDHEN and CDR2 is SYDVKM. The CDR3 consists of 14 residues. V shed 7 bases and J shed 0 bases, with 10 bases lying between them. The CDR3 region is CASTVRYSNQPQHF. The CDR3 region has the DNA TGTGCCAGCACGGTACGATATAGCAATCAGCCCCAGCATTTT.

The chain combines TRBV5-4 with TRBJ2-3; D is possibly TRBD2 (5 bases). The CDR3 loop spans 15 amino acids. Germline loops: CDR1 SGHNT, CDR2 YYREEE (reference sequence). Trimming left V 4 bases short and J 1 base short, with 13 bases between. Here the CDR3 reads CASSPRGLGTDTQYF. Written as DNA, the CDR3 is TGTGCCAGCAGCCCCCGGGGTCTAGGCACAGATACGCAGTATTTT.

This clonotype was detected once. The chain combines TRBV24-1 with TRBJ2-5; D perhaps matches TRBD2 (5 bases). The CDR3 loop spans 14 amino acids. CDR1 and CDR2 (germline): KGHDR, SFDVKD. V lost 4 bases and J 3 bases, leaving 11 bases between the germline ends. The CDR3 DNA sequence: TGTGCCACCAGTGACCGGACGGGAAAAGAGACCCAGTACTTC. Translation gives CATSDRTGKETQYF.

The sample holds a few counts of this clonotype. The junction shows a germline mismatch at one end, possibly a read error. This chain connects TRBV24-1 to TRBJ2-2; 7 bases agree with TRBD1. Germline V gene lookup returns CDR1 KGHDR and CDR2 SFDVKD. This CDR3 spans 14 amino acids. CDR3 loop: CATRDRVSTGELFF. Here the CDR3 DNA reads TGTGCCACCCGTGACAGGGTATCGACCGGGGAGCTGTTTTTT.

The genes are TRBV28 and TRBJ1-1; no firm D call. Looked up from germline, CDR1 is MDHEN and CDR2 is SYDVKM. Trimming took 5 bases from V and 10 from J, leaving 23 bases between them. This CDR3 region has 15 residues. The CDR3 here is CASSTPGNYAWGAFF. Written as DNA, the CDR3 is TGTGCCAGCAGTACGCCGGGGAACTACGCTTGGGGAGCTTTCTTT. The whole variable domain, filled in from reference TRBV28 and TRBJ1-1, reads DVKVTQSSRYLVKRTGEKVFLECVQDMDHENMFWYRQDPGLGLRLIYFSYDVKMKEKGDIPEGYSVSREKKERFSLILESASTNQTSMYLCASSTPGNYAWGAFFGQGTRLTVV.

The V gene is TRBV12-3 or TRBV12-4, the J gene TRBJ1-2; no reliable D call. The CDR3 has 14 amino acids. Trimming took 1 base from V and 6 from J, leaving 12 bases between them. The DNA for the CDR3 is TGTGCCAGCAGTTTAGTACAAGCCATCCATGGCTACACCTTC. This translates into CASSLVQAIHGYTF.

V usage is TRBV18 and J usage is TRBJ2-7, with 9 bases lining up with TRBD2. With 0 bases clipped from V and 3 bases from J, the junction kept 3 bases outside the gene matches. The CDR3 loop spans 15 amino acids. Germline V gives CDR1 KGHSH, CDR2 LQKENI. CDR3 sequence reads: CASSPPTSGFYEQYF. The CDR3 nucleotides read TGTGCCAGCTCACCACCGACTAGCGGATTCTACGAGCAGTACTTC. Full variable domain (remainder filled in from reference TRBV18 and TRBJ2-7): NAGVMQNPRHLVRRRGQEARLRCSPMKGHSHVYWYRQLPEEGLKFMVYLQKENIIDESGMPKERFSAEFPKEGPSILRIQQVVRGDSAAYFCASSPPTSGFYEQYFGPGTRLTVT.

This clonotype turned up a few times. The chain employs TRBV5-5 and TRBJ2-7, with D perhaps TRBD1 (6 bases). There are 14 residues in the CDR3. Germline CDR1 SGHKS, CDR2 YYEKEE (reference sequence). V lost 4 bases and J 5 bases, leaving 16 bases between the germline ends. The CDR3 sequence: CASSPGQGFHEQYF. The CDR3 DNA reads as TGTGCCAGCAGCCCGGGACAAGGGTTCCACGAGCAGTACTTC.

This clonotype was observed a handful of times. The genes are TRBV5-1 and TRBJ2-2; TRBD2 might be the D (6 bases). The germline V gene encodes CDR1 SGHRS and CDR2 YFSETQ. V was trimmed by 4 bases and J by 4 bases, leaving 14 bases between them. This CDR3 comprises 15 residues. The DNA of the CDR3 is TGCGCCAGCAGCAAAGGCACCGGGGGCACCGGGGAGCTGTTTTTT. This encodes CASSKGTGGTGELFF.

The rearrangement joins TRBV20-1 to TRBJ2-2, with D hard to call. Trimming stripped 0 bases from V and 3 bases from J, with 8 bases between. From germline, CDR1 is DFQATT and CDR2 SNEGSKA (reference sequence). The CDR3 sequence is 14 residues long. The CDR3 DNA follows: TGCAGTGCTAGAGATCCGACCCACACCGGGGAGCTGTTTTTT. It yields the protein CSARDPTHTGELFF.

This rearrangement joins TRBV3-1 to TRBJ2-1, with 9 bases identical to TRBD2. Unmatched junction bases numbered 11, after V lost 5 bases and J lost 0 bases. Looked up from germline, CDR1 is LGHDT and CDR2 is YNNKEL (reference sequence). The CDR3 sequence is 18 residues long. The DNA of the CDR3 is TGTGCCAGCAGCTCTGGGGTAGCGGGAGTGCTCTCCTACAATGAGCAGTTCTTC. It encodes CASSSGVAGVLSYNEQFF.

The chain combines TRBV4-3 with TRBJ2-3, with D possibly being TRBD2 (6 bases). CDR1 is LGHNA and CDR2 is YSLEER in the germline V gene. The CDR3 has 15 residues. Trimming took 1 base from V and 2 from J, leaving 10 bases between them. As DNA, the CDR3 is TGCGCCAGCAGCCAAGGACTAGTCGCCACAGATACGCAGTATTTT. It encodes CASSQGLVATDTQYF.

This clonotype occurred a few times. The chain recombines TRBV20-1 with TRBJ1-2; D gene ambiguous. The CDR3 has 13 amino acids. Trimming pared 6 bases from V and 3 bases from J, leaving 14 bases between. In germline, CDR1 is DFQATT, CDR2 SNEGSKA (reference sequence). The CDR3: CSASKASDYGYTF. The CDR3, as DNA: TGCAGTGCGAGTAAAGCAAGCGACTATGGCTACACCTTC.

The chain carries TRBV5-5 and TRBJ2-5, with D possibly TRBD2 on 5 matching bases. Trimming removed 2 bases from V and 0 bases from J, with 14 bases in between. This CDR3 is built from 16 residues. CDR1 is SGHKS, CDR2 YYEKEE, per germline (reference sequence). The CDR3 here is CASSLRRTLYQETQYF. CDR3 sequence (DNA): TGTGCCAGCAGCTTACGTCGGACTTTGTACCAAGAGACCCAGTACTTC.

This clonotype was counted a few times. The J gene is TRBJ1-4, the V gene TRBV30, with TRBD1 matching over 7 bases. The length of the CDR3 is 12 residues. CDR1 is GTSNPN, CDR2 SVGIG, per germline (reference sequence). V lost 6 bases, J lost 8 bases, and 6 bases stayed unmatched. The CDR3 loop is CACKTGREKLFF. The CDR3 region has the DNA TGTGCCTGCAAGACAGGGCGGGAAAAACTGTTTTTT.

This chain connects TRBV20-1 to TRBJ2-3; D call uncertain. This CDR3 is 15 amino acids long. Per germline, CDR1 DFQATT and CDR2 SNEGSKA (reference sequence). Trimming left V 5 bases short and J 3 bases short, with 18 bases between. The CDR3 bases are TGCAGTGCTTGGCTTTTCGCCCCCACTACAGATACGCAGTATTTT. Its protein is CSAWLFAPTTDTQYF.

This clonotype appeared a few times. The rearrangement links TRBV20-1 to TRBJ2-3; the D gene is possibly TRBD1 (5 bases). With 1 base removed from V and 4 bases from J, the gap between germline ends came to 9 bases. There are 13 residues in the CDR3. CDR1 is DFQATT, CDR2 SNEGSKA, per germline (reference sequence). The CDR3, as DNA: TGCAGTGCTAGAGGGGGCGCGGCAGATACGCAGTATTTT. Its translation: CSARGGAADTQYF.

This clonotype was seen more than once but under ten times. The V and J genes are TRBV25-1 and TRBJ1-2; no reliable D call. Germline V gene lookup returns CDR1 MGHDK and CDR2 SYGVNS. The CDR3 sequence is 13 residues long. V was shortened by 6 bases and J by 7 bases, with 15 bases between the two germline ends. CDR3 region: CASSRETFFGYTF. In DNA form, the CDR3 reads TGTGCCAGCAGCCGAGAGACCTTCTTTGGCTACACCTTC.